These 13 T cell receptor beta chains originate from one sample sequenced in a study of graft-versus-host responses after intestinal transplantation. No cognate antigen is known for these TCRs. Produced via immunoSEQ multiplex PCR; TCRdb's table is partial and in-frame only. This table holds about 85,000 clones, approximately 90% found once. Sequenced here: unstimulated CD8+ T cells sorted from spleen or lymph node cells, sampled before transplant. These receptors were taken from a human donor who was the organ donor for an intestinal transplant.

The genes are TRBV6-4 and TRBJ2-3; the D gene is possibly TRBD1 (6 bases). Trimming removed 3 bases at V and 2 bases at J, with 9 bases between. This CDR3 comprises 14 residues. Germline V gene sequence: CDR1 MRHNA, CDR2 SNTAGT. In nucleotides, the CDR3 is TGTGCCAGCAGTGAGGGGGCACACACAGATACGCAGTATTTT. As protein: CASSEGAHTDTQYF.

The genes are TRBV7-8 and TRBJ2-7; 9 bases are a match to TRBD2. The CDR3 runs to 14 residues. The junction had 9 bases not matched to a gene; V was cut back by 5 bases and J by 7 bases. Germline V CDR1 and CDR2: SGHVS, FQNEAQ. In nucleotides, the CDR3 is TGTGCCAGCAGCCCCTGGGATAGCGGGAGTGAGCAGTACTTC. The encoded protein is CASSPWDSGSEQYF.

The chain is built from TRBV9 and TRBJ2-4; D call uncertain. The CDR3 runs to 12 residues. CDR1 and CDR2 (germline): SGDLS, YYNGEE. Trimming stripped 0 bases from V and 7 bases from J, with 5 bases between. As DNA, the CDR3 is TGTGCCAGCAGCGTAGACGGGAACATTCAGTACTTC. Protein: CASSVDGNIQYF.

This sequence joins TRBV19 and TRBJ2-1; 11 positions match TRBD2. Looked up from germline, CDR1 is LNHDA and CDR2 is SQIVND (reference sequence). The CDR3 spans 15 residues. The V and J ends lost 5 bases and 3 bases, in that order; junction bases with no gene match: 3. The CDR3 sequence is CASSGLAGSYNEQFF. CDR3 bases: TGTGCCAGTAGTGGACTAGCGGGCAGCTACAATGAGCAGTTCTTC.

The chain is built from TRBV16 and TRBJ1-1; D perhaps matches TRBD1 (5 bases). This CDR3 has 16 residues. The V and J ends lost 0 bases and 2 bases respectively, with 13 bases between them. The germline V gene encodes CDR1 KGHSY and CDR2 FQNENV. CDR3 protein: CASSQSYGTVNTEAFF. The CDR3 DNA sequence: TGTGCCAGCAGCCAATCGTATGGGACCGTCAACACTGAAGCTTTCTTT.

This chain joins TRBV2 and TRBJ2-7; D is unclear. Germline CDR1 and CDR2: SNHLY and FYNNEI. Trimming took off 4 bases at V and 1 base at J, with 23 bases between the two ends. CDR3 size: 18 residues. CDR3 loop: CASSGIFGAGHASYEQYF. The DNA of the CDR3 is TGTGCCAGCAGTGGAATATTTGGAGCCGGTCACGCTTCCTACGAGCAGTACTTC.

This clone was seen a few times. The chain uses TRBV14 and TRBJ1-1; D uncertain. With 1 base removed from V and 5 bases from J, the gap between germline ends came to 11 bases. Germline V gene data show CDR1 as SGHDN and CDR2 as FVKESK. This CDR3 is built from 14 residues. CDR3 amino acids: CASSQVRGLTEAFF. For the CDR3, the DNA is TGTGCCAGCAGCCAAGTTCGGGGTTTGACTGAAGCTTTCTTT.

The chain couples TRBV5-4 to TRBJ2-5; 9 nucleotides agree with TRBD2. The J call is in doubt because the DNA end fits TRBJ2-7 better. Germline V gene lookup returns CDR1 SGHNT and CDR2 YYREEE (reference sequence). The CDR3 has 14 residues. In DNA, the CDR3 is TGTGCCAGCAGCTTGGAGACTAGCGGCTACGAGCAGTACTTC. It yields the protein CASSLETSGYEQYF.

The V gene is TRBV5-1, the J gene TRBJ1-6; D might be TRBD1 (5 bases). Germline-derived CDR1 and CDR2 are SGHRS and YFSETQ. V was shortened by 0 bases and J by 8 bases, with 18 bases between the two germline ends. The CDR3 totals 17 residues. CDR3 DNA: TGCGCCAGCAGCTTGGACCCAGGCAGATTGGGGGATTCACCCCTCCACTTT. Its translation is CASSLDPGRLGDSPLHF.

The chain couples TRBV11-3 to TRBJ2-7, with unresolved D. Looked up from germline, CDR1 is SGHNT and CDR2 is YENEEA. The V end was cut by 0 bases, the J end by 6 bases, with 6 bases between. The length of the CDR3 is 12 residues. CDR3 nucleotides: TGTGCCAGCAGCTTAGAATCAGGCGAGCAGTACTTC. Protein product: CASSLESGEQYF.

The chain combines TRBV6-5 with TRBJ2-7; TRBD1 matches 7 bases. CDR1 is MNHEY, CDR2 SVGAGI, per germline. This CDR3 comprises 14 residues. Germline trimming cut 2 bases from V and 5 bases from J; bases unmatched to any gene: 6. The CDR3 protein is CASSYGDRINEQYF. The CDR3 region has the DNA TGTGCCAGCAGTTACGGGGACAGAATCAACGAGCAGTACTTC.

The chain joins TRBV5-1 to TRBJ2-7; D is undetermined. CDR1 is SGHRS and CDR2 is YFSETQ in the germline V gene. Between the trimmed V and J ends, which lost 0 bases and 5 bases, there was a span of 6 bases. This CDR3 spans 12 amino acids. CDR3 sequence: CASSLGPNEQYF. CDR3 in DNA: TGCGCCAGCAGCTTGGGGCCCAACGAGCAGTACTTC.

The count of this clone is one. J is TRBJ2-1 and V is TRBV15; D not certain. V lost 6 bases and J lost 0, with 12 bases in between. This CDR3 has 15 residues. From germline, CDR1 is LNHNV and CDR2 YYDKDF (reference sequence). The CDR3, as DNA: TGTGCCACCAGGGAGATCCTGAGCTCCTACAATGAGCAGTTCTTC. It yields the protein CATREILSSYNEQFF.